The T cell receptor (beta chain) described here comes from a study of T cell repertoires in cytomegalovirus infection. Remarks on this clonotype: The antigen is unknown.

CDR3 size: 15 residues. V gave up 5 bases and J gave up 2 bases; unmatched junction bases: 7. From germline, CDR1 is LNHNV and CDR2 YYDKDF (reference sequence). MiXCR, applied by TCRdb to the reads, yields one record per CDR3 protein. Seen here are roughly 200,000 distinct CDR3 sequences, about 40% observed once, and the top ten hold 55% to 60%. V is TRBV15 and J is TRBJ2-7; 9 bases agree with TRBD2. The source was CD8+ T cells from cultured PBMCs, collected from culture after CMV antigen stimulation. The TCR sequence derives from a human donor in good health (CMV status not recorded). Some clones in this sample may be carry-over from other donors' samples. The CDR3 sequence is CATSLERGEAYEQYF. CDR3 nucleotide sequence: TGTGCCACCAGCTTGGAGCGGGGGGAAGCCTACGAGCAGTACTTC.